The 19 T cell receptor beta chains reported below all come from one sample, sequenced in a study of T-cell reconstitution after alpha-beta-depleted transplantation in children. A TCRbeta library incorporating unique molecular identifiers was prepared. Each CDR3 protein gets one entry after TCRdb re-called the PCR reads with MiXCR. The sample records around 490,000 distinct CDR3 sequences, about an eighth being singletons. The specimen comprised PBMCs, mostly from graft donor cells, sampled 180 days after TCRalphabeta/CD19-depleted stem cell transplant. These receptors all come from a female patient aged 2-9 years who had a stem cell transplant for aplastic anemia, so the T cells may come from the graft donor.

CDR3 nucleotides: TGCGCCAGCAGAAACCAGGGGCCTGGCTACACCTTC. Translating it yields CASRNQGPGYTF. The chain joins TRBV5-1 to TRBJ1-2; D possibly corresponds to TRBD1 (6 bases). In germline, CDR1 is SGHRS, CDR2 YFSETQ. V lost 5 bases and J lost 7, with 12 bases in between. This CDR3 comprises 12 residues.

This clonotype was seen at least ten times. DNA of the CDR3: TGCAGCGTTGAAGATCGAGCTCGGCCCCAGCATTTT. Translation gives CSVEDRARPQHF. This chain links TRBV29-1 with TRBJ1-5, with unresolved D. Germline assignment: CDR1 SQVTM and CDR2 ANQGSEA. CDR3 length: 12 amino acids. The V and J ends lost 0 bases and 9 bases respectively, with 9 bases between them. Full variable domain (remainder filled in from reference TRBV29-1 and TRBJ1-5): SAVISQKPSRDICQRGTSLTIQCQVDSQVTMMFWYRQQPGQSLTLIATANQGSEATYESGFVIDKFPISRPNLTFSTLTVSNMSPEDSSIYLCSVEDRARPQHFGDGTRLSIL.

This clonotype was counted a few times. V gene TRBV13 combines with J gene TRBJ1-1; D is unresolved. The germline V and J ends were trimmed by 0 bases and 0 bases, with 8 bases remaining between them. The CDR3 totals 15 residues. CDR1 and CDR2 (germline): PRHDT, FYEKMQ (reference sequence). Here the CDR3 DNA reads TGTGCCAGCAGCTTAGGACAGAGGTTGAACACTGAAGCTTTCTTT. Translating it yields CASSLGQRLNTEAFF. The whole variable domain, remainder taken from reference TRBV13 and TRBJ1-1, is AAGVIQSPRHLIKEKRETATLKCYPIPRHDTVYWYQQGPGQDPQFLISFYEKMQSDKGSIPDRFSAQQFSDYHSELNMSSLELGDSALYFCASSLGQRLNTEAFFGQGTRLTVV.

This clonotype was seen at least ten times. V and J are TRBV5-1 and TRBJ2-7, with D uncertain. The CDR3 has 13 residues. Trimming pared 0 bases from V and 0 bases from J, leaving 4 bases between. The germline CDR1 and CDR2 sequences are SGHRS and YFSETQ. CDR3 protein: CASSLAASYEQYF. DNA for the CDR3: TGCGCCAGCAGCTTGGCTGCCTCCTACGAGCAGTACTTC.

This clonotype came up many times. The chain joins TRBV10-3 to TRBJ2-3; 11 nucleotides line up with TRBD2. Trimming at V came to 3 bases and at J to 6 bases, leaving 5 bases not matched to a gene. CDR1 is ENHRY and CDR2 is SYGVKD in the germline V gene. The CDR3 consists of 15 residues. The CDR3 DNA reads as TGTGCCATCAGTGATATAACTAGCGGGAGTGATACGCAGTATTTT. Protein: CAISDITSGSDTQYF.

The chain employs TRBV20-1 and TRBJ2-1, with D possibly TRBD2 on 6 matching bases. Germline V gene sequence: CDR1 DFQATT, CDR2 SNEGSKA (reference sequence). This CDR3 contains 16 residues. Trimming took 1 base from V and 8 from J, leaving 21 bases between them. CDR3 nucleotides: TGCAGTGCTAGAGGGGTCTGGAGGGACGATATGGATGAGCAGTTCTTC. This encodes CSARGVWRDDMDEQFF.

This clonotype was picked up a small number of times. The chain has TRBV6-1 and TRBJ2-7; 14 bases map to TRBD2. Germline loops: CDR1 MNHNS, CDR2 SASEGT. The CDR3 is 16 residues long. Unmatched junction bases numbered 5, after V lost 4 bases and J lost 3 bases. CDR3 nucleotide sequence: TGTGCCAGCAGTGCCCGACTAGCGGGAGGGGACTACGAGCAGTACGTC. It translates to CASSARLAGGDYEQYV.

This chain joins TRBV4-1 and TRBJ1-1; D is unclear. The V end lost 0 bases, the J end lost 7 bases, and 9 bases lay between the germline ends. Germline V gives CDR1 MGHRA, CDR2 YSYEKL. The CDR3 has 13 amino acids. This CDR3 is CASSQDPTDEAFF. DNA for the CDR3: TGCGCCAGCAGCCAAGATCCCACGGATGAAGCTTTCTTT.

The chain carries TRBV2 and TRBJ1-5; no clear D gene. CDR1 and CDR2 (germline): SNHLY, FYNNEI. Trimming shortened V by 7 bases and J by 5 bases, and 21 bases separated the two germline ends. The length of the CDR3 is 16 residues. As DNA, the CDR3 is TGTGCCAGCAACCGCCGGGCCACCATGGTGGATCAGCCCCAGCATTTT. It is translated as CASNRRATMVDQPQHF.

The chain recombines TRBV18 with TRBJ2-2, with D perhaps TRBD1 (6 bases). The V end was cut by 2 bases, the J end by 1 base, with 14 bases between. The CDR3 totals 17 residues. Germline V gene lookup returns CDR1 KGHSH and CDR2 LQKENI. The CDR3 reads CASSPSPGTLNTGELFF. In DNA, the CDR3 is TGTGCCAGCTCACCATCACCGGGGACACTGAACACCGGGGAGCTGTTTTTT.

The sample holds a few counts of this clonotype. V usage is TRBV5-6 and J usage is TRBJ1-3; the D gene is possibly TRBD1 (5 bases). V lost 2 bases and J lost 2, with 11 bases in between. This CDR3 is built from 15 residues. The germline CDR1 and CDR2 sequences are SGHDT and YYEEEE. The CDR3 reads CASSFRGLTGNTIYF. The CDR3 DNA follows: TGTGCCAGCAGCTTTCGGGGGTTGACTGGAAACACCATATATTTT.

The chain employs TRBV19 and TRBJ2-7, with D perhaps matching TRBD1 (6 bases). Germline assignment: CDR1 LNHDA and CDR2 SQIVND (reference sequence). This CDR3 comprises 13 residues. The V end lost 1 base, the J end lost 4 bases, and 8 bases lay between the germline ends. The CDR3 DNA reads as TGTGCCAGTAGTATAGCACAGGGATACGAGCAGTACTTC. Its translation: CASSIAQGYEQYF.

This clonotype has at least ten counts. The chain links TRBV20-1 to TRBJ2-3; possibly TRBD1 for D (5 bases). V lost 5 bases and J lost 2, with 5 bases in between. CDR3 length equals 11 residues. Germline V lookup: CDR1 DFQATT, CDR2 SNEGSKA (reference sequence). The CDR3 region is CSAGHTDTQYF. For the CDR3, the DNA is TGCAGTGCTGGACACACAGATACGCAGTATTTT.

The J gene is TRBJ1-6, the V gene TRBV28, with 8 bases fitting TRBD1. V lost 7 bases, J lost 10 bases, and 12 bases stayed unmatched. This CDR3 has 15 residues. Looked up from germline, CDR1 is MDHEN and CDR2 is SYDVKM. This chain's CDR3 is CASNGTGRRRSPLHF. The DNA for the CDR3 is TGTGCCAGCAACGGGACAGGCCGTAGGAGGTCACCCCTCCACTTT.

The V gene is TRBV12-3 or TRBV12-4, the J gene TRBJ1-6; D not certain. CDR3 length: 14 residues. V lost 6 bases and J lost 7, with 13 bases in between. The CDR3 loop is CASSSWTENSPLHF. In DNA form, the CDR3 reads TGTGCCAGCAGCTCTTGGACTGAGAATTCACCCCTCCACTTT.

The chain links TRBV7-6 to TRBJ1-1; D unclear. Trimming took 1 base from V and 10 from J, leaving 13 bases between them. The CDR3 consists of 13 residues. Germline CDR1 reads SGHVS; CDR2 reads FNYEAQ. CDR3: CASSLEEGAAAFF. CDR3 coding DNA: TGTGCCAGCAGCTTAGAAGAGGGCGCGGCAGCTTTCTTT.

This clonotype was detected many times. The DNA for the CDR3 is TGTGCCAGCAGTTTAGGAGCGGGAGGGCCTGGGAATGAGCAGTTCTTC. This encodes CASSLGAGGPGNEQFF. This chain joins TRBV12-3 or TRBV12-4 and TRBJ2-1; 10 bases match TRBD2. There are 16 residues in the CDR3. J gave up 7 bases and V 1 base, and 7 bases lay outside the gene matches.

V gene TRBV3-1 combines with J gene TRBJ2-3; D may be TRBD2 (5 bases). Germline V gives CDR1 LGHDT, CDR2 YNNKEL (reference sequence). V lost 1 base to trimming and J lost 14 bases, with 13 bases between them. The CDR3 is 12 amino acids. The CDR3 sequence: CASSQGGGARYF. The CDR3 coding sequence is TGTGCCAGCAGCCAAGGCGGAGGCGCTAGGTATTTT.

This clonotype was observed a handful of times. This sequence joins TRBV11-2 and TRBJ2-7; no clear D. Looked up from germline, CDR1 is SGHAT and CDR2 is FQNNGV. V gave up 0 bases and J gave up 1 base, with 7 bases separating them. The CDR3 is made up of 14 amino acids. This chain's CDR3 is CASSLEALSYEQYV. The CDR3 nucleotides read TGTGCCAGCAGCTTAGAGGCCCTATCCTACGAGCAGTACGTC.